This is a list of T cell receptor beta chains from one sample in a study of cytomegalovirus exposure and HLA in healthy donors. Data came from immunoSEQ multiplex PCR; TCRdb stores just in-frame clones and leaves some out. The table includes some 190,000 clones, 75% to 85% detected once. The sequencing sample was made of PBMCs. The source of these receptors is a young man in good health and CMV-seronegative. CDR3s include the opening cysteine and the closing phenylalanine or tryptophan. The D gene is left open where the match is weak. Clone size is shown for a subset of rows, as once, few, many or a class of expanded clone.

15	TRBV7-5	-	TRBJ2-7	-	CARTSPRDSTWKQYF	TGTGCCAGAACCTCCCCACGGGACTCGACTTGGAAGCAGTACTTC
19	TRBV27	-	TRBJ1-5	TRBD1	CASSLSGSLGTASNQLQHF	TGTGCCAGCAGTTTATCCGGGAGCCTTGGGACAGCTAGCAATCAGCTCCAGCATTTT
15	TRBV2	once	TRBJ1-1	-	CASGIAASGNTEAFF	TGTGCCAGCGGAATTGCGGCATCGGGGAACACTGAAGCTTTCTTT
15	TRBV2	-	TRBJ2-5	TRBD2	CASSPGLSRKETQYF	TGTGCCAGCAGTCCGGGACTATCCCGAAAAGAGACCCAGTACTTC
15	TRBV28	-	TRBJ2-7	TRBD2	CASSTSSGSSYEQYF	TGTGCCAGCAGCACCTCTAGCGGATCCTCCTACGAGCAGTACTTC
17	TRBV7-2	-	TRBJ2-7	-	CASSLLSGRIKTYEQYF	TGTGCCAGCAGCTTACTCTCGGGGAGAATTAAAACCTACGAGCAGTACTTC
13	TRBV29-1	few	TRBJ1-5	-	CSMGQGKDQPQHF	TGCAGCATGGGACAAGGCAAAGATCAGCCCCAGCATTTT
13	TRBV28	once	TRBJ1-1	-	CASSLNMNTEAFF	TGTGCCAGCAGTTTAAACATGAACACTGAAGCTTTCTTT
15	TRBV7-2	-	TRBJ1-3	TRBD1	CASRTGTGRGNTIYF	TGTGCCAGCAGAACTGGGACAGGGAGAGGAAACACCATATATTTT
15	TRBV10-3	-	TRBJ1-6	TRBD1	CAINGGTGNNSPLHF	TGTGCCATCAACGGCGGGACAGGGAATAATTCACCCCTCCACTTT
13	TRBV30	-	TRBJ2-1	TRBD2	CALTSGPPNEQFF	TGTGCCCTAACTAGCGGCCCCCCCAATGAGCAGTTCTTC
14	TRBV7-9	-	TRBJ2-1	-	CASSRPQAYNEQFF	TGTGCCAGCAGCCGGCCACAGGCTTACAATGAGCAGTTCTTC
16	TRBV13	few	TRBJ2-5	TRBD2	CASSLGVAGGVETQYF	TGTGCCAGCAGCTTAGGGGTAGCGGGGGGAGTTGAGACCCAGTACTTC
12	TRBV11-1	-	TRBJ1-1	TRBD1	CASSPGTGRAFF	TGTGCCAGCAGTCCCGGGACAGGGAGAGCTTTCTTT
14	TRBV30	-	TRBJ2-1	-	CAWSEASIMDEQFF	TGTGCCTGGAGTGAGGCTAGCATTATGGATGAGCAGTTCTTC
15	TRBV30	-	TRBJ2-7	TRBD2	CAWSTQTSGAYEQYF	TGTGCCTGGAGTACCCAGACTAGCGGGGCCTACGAGCAGTACTTC
16	TRBV5-1	-	TRBJ2-3	TRBD2	CASSLVTGGGADTQYF	TGCGCCAGCAGCTTGGTAACGGGAGGTGGGGCAGATACGCAGTATTTT
13	TRBV6-5	few	TRBJ2-1	TRBD1	CASSHRQGYEQFF	TGTGCCAGCAGTCACCGACAGGGGTATGAGCAGTTCTTC
15	TRBV7-9	-	TRBJ2-1	TRBD1	CASSGQGASYNEQFF	TGTGCCAGCAGCGGACAGGGGGCTTCCTACAATGAGCAGTTCTTC
16	TRBV28	-	TRBJ2-1	-	CASSESRGRSRNEQFF	TGTGCCAGCAGTGAGAGCCGGGGTCGGTCAAGGAATGAGCAGTTCTTC
16	TRBV4-1	-	TRBJ1-3	TRBD1	CASSHPGTGDEDTIYF	TGCGCCAGCAGCCACCCCGGGACAGGCGACGAAGACACCATATATTTT
19	TRBV11-2	-	TRBJ2-6	-	CASSLDPLAGVTGANVLTF	TGTGCCAGCAGCTTAGATCCGTTGGCAGGGGTCACTGGGGCCAACGTCCTGACTTTC
16	TRBV6-6	few	TRBJ1-5	-	CASSYYLRTRDQPQHF	TGTGCCAGCAGTTACTACCTCCGGACAAGGGATCAGCCCCAGCATTTT
15	TRBV7-9	few	TRBJ2-1	TRBD1	CASSARDRPYNEQFF	TGTGCCAGCAGCGCCCGGGACAGACCCTACAATGAGCAGTTCTTC
15	TRBV7-6	-	TRBJ2-7	TRBD1	CASSVGTVSSYEQYF	TGTGCCAGCAGCGTCGGGACAGTCTCCTCCTACGAGCAGTACTTC